This TCR beta chain comes out of a study of cytomegalovirus exposure and HLA in healthy donors. The wider study: Of roughly 360 genotyped donors, around 86% grouped in the Caucasian-associated ancestry cluster.

Study findings and constraints: Several of the most significant clusters appeared linked to common viral pathogens, based on a later analysis. In a later analysis, the majority of CMV-associated beta chains seemingly showed HLA restriction.

This clone was observed once. Its antigen is as yet unknown. PCR amplification relied on 60 Vbeta primers (plus 13 Jbeta primers). The assay was immunoSEQ multiplex PCR, and TCRdb's table has in-frame clones only and misses some. The sample has 150,000 to 200,000 clones; over 70% are singletons. Trimming took 4 bases from V and 0 from J; bases not matched to a gene: 5. The CDR3 is 15 amino acids. Germline assignment: CDR1 ENHRY and CDR2 SYGVKD. The sample comprised PBMCs. This TCR was recovered from a woman under 40 in good health and CMV-seronegative. The rearrangement uses TRBV10-3 and TRBJ2-7, with 8 bases aligning to TRBD1. CDR3 DNA: TGTGCCATCAGTGGGACAGGGAAAGCCTCCTACGAGCAGTACTTC. Amino acid sequence: CAISGTGKASYEQYF.